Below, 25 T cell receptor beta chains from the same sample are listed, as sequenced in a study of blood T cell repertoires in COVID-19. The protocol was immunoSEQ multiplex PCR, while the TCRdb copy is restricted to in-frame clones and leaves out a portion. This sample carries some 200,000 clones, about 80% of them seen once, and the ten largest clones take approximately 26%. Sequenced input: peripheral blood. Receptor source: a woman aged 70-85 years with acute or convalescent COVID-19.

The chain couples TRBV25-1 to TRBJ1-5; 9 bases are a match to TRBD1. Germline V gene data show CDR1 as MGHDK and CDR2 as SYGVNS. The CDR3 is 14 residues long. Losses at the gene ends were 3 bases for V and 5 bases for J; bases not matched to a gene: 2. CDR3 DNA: TGTGCCAGCAGTGATTGGACAGGGGATCAGCCCCAGCATTTT. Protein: CASSDWTGDQPQHF.

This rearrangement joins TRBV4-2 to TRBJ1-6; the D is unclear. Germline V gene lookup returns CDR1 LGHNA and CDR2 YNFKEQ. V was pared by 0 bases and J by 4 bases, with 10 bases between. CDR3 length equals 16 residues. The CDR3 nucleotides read TGTGCCAGCAGCCAAGATTCTCAGGCTTATAATTCACCCCTCCACTTT. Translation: CASSQDSQAYNSPLHF.

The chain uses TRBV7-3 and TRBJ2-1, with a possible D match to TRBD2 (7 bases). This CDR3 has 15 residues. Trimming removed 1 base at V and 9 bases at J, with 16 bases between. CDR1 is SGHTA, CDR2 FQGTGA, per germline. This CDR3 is CASSLIAGETGEQFF. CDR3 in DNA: TGTGCCAGCAGCTTAATTGCGGGAGAGACAGGTGAGCAGTTCTTC.

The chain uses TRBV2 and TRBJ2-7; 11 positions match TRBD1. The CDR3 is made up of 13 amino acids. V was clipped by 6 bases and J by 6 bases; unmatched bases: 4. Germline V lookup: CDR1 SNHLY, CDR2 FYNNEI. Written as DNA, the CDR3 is TGTGCCAGCAGGTGGACAGGGGGCTCCGAGCAGTACTTC. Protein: CASRWTGGSEQYF.

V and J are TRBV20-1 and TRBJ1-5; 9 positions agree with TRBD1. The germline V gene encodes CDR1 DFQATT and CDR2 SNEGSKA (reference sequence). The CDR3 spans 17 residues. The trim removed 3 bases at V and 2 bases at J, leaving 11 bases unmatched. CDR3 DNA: TGCAGTGCTAGTAAGGGACAGGGCATAGGAGGCAATCAGCCCCAGCATTTT. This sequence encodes CSASKGQGIGGNQPQHF.

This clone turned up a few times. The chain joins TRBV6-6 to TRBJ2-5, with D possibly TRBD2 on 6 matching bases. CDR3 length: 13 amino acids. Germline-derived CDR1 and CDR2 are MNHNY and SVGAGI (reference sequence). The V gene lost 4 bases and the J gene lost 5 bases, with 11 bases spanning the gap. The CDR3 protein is CASSFGGGETQYF. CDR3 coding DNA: TGTGCCAGCAGTTTCGGGGGTGGGGAGACCCAGTACTTC.

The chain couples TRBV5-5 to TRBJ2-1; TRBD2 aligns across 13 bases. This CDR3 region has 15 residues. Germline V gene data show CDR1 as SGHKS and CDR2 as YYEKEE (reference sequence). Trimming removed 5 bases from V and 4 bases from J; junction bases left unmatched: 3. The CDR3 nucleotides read TGTGCCAGCAGACTAGCGGGAGGGCTTTACAATGAGCAGTTCTTC. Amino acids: CASRLAGGLYNEQFF. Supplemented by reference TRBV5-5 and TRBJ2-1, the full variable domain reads DAGVTQSPTHLIKTRGQQVTLRCSPISGHKSVSWYQQVLGQGPQFIFQYYEKEERGRGNFPDRFSARQFPNYSSELNVNALLLGDSALYLCASRLAGGLYNEQFFGPGTRLTVL.

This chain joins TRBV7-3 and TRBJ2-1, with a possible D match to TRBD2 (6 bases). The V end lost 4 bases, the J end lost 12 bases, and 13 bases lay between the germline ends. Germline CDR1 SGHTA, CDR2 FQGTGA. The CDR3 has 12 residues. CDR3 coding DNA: TGTGCCAGCAGCTCCCGACTAGGCTTGCAGTTCTTC. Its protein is CASSSRLGLQFF. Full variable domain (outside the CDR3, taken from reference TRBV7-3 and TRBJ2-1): GAGVSQTPSNKVTEKGKYVELRCDPISGHTALYWYRQSLGQGPEFLIYFQGTGAADDSGLPNDRFFAVRPEGSVSTLKIQRTERGDSAVYLCASSSRLGLQFFGPGTRLTVL.

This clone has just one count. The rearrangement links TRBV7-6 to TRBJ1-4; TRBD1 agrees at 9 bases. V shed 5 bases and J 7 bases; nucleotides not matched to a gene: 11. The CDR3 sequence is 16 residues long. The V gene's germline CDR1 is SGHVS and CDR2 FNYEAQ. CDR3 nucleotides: TGTGCCAGCAGCCCATCAACAGGGGGCGGGGGTGAAAAACTGTTTTTT. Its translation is CASSPSTGGGGEKLFF.

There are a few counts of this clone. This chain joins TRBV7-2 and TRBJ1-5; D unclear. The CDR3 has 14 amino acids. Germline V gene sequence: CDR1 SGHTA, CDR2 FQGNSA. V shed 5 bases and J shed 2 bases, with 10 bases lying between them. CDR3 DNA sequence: TGTGCCAGCAGCCCCCGACACGGCAATCAGCCCCAGCATTTT. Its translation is CASSPRHGNQPQHF.

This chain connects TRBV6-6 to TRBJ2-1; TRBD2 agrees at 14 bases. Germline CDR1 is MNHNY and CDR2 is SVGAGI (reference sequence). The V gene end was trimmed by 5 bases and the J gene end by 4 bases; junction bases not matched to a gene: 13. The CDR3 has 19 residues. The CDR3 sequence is CASSPNPGTSGSRYNEQFF. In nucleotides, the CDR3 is TGTGCCAGCAGTCCCAACCCCGGGACTAGCGGGAGTCGGTACAATGAGCAGTTCTTC.

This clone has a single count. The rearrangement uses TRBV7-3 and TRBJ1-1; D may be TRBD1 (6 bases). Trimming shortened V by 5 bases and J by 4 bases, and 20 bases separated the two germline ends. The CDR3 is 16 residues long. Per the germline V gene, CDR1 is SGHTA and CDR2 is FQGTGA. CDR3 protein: CASSPDLRGKGTEAFF. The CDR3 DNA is TGTGCCAGCAGCCCGGACCTGAGGGGGAAGGGCACTGAAGCTTTCTTT.

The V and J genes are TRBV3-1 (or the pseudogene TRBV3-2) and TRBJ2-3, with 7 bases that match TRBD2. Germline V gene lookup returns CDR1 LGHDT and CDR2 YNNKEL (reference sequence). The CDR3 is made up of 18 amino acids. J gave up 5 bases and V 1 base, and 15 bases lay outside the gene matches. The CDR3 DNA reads TGTGCCAGCAGCCAAGTCATGCCGGGGGAGGGAGGATTAGATACGCAGTATTTT. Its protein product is CASSQVMPGEGGLDTQYF.

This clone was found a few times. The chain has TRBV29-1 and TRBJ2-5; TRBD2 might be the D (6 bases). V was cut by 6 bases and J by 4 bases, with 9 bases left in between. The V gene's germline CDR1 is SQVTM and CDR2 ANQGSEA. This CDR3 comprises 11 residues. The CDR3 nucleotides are TGCAGCGTCAACGGGGGAGAGACCCAGTACTTC. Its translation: CSVNGGETQYF.

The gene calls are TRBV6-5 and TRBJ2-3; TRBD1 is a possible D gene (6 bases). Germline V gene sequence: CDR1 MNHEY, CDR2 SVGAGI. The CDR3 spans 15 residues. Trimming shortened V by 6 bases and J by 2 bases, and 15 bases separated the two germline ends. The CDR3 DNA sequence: TGTGCCAGCAGCCCCCTACAGGGTTTCACAGATACGCAGTATTTT. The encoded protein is CASSPLQGFTDTQYF.

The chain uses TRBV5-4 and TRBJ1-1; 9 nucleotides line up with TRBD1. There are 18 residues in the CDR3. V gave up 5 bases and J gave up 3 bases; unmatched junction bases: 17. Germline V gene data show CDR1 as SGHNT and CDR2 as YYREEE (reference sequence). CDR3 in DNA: TGTGCCAGCAGGTCCGGAGTGGGAAGAGGACAGGGGCACACTGAAGCTTTCTTT. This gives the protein CASRSGVGRGQGHTEAFF.

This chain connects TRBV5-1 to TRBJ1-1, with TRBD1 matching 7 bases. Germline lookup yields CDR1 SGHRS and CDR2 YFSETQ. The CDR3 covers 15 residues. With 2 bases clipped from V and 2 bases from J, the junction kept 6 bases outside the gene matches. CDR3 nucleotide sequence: TGCGCCAGCAGCTTATCGGGACAGACAAACACTGAAGCTTTCTTT. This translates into CASSLSGQTNTEAFF.

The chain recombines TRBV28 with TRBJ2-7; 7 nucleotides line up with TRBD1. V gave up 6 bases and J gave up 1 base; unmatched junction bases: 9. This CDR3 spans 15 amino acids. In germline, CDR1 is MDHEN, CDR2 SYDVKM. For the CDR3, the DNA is TGTGCCAGCAGCCAAGGGGACAGAGCTTCCTACGAGCAGTACTTC. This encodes CASSQGDRASYEQYF.

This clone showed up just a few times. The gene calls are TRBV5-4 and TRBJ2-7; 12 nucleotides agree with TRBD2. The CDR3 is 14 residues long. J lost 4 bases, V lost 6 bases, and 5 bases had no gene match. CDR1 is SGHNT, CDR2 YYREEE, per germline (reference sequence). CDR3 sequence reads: CASTLAGGPYEQYF. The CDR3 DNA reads TGTGCCAGCACCCTAGCGGGAGGGCCGTACGAGCAGTACTTC.

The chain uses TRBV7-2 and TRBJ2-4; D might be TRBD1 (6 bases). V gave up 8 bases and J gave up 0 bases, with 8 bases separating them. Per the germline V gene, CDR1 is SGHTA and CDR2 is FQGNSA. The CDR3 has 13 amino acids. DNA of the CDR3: TGTGCCAGCGGGACATTAGCCAAAAACATTCAGTACTTC. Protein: CASGTLAKNIQYF.

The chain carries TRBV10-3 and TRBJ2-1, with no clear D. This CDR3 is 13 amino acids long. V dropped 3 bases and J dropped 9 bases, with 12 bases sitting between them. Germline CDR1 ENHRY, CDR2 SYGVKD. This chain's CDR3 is CAISDPVSAEQFF. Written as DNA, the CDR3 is TGTGCCATCAGTGACCCCGTAAGCGCTGAGCAGTTCTTC.

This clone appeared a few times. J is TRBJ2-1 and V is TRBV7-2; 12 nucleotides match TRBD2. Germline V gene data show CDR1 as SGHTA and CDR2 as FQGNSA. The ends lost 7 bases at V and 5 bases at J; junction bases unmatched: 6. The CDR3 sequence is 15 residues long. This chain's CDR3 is CASKRTSGTHNEQFF. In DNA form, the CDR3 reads TGTGCCAGCAAACGGACTAGCGGGACGCACAATGAGCAGTTCTTC.

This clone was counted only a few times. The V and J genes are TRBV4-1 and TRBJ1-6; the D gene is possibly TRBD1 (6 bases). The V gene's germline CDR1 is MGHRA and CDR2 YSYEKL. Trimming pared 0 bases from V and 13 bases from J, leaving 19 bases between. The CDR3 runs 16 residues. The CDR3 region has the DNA TGCGCCAGCAGCCAAGAAAGGACAGTTGGTTCGGGGCCCCTCCACTTT. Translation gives CASSQERTVGSGPLHF.

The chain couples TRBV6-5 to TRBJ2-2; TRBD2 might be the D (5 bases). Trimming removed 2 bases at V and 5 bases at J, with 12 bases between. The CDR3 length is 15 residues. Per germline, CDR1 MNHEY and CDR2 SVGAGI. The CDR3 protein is CASSYGRVGTGELFF. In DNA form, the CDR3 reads TGTGCCAGCAGTTACGGGCGGGTAGGGACCGGGGAGCTGTTTTTT.

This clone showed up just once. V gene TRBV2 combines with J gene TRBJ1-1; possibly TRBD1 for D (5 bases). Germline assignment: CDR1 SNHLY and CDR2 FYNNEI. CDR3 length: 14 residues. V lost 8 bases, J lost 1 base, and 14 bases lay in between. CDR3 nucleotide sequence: TGTGCCAGCTTTCCCAGGGAGGAGAACACTGAAGCTTTCTTT. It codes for CASFPREENTEAFF.